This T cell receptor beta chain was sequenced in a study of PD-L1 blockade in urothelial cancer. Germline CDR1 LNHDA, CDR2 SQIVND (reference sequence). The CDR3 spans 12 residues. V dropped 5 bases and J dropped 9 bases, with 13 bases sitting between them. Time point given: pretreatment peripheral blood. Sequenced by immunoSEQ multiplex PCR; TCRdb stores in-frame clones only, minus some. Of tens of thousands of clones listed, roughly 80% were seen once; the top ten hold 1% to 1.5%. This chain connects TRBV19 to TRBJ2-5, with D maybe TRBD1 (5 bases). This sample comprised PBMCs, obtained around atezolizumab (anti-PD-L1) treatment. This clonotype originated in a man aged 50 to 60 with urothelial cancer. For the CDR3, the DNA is TGTGCCAGTAGTTCTCCCCAGGGTGCCCAGTACTTC. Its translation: CASSSPQGAQYF.